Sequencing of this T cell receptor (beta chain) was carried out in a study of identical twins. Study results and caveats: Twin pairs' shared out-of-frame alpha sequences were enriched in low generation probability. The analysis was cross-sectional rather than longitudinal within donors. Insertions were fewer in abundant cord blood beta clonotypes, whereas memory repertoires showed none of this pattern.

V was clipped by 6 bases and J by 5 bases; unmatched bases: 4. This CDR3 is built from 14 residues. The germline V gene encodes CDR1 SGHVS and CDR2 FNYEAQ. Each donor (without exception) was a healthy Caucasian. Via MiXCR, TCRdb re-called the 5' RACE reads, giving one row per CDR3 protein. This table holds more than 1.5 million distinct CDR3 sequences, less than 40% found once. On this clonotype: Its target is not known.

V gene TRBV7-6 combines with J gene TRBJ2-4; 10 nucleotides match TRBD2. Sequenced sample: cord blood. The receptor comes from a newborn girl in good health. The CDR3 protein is CASSPLAGENIQYF. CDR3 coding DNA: TGTGCCAGCAGTCCCCTAGCGGGAGAAAACATTCAGTACTTC.